The table lists the clone carrying this TCR beta chain with a few counts. Its cognate antigen is unknown. This specimen belongs to a study of T cells in Graves' hyperthyroidism and ophthalmopathy. The study's findings and limits: For ophthalmopathy, model prediction preceded onset by a median about 6.4 months. A 13 V-J model separated ophthalmopathy from stable hyperthyroidism.

Amplification targeted TCR beta CDR3 regions from RNA transcripts. The TCR CDR3 first-round RT-PCR relied on the HTBI primer set. TCRdb reprocessed the multiplex PCR reads via MiXCR and lists one record per CDR3 protein. The data hold 660,000 or so distinct CDR3 sequences, with 45% observed a single time. Diagnoses used clinical symptoms, serum thyroxine and TRAb, thyroid ultrasound and orbital computed tomography. This receptor was obtained from an adult man with Graves' disease, either hyperthyroidism or ophthalmopathy (not recorded which). The sequenced sample consisted of peripheral blood or thyroid tissue (not recorded which).

The CDR3 is CASSQVSAGVSYEQYF. Written as DNA, the CDR3 is TGTGCCAGCAGCCAAGTTTCTGCAGGCGTCTCCTACGAGCAGTACTTC. The V call is TRBV7-2, the J call TRBJ2-7; D call uncertain. In germline, CDR1 is SGHTA, CDR2 FQGNSA. Trimming removed 5 bases from V and 0 bases from J, with 17 bases in between. The CDR3 extends over 16 amino acids.